This TCR beta chain was obtained from a study of blood T cell repertoires in COVID-19. Looking at the study overall: The samples span acute and convalescent COVID-19 from the United States, Italy and Spain. Sources were T cells, B-cell-depleted T cells, or PBMCs; the material itself was cDNA or gDNA.

Trimming removed 3 bases at V and 2 bases at J, with 13 bases between. CDR1 is LNHDA, CDR2 SQIVND, per germline (reference sequence). The CDR3 contains 15 residues. In the study's own analysis: Reference gene primer amplification gave nucleated cell count estimates. Produced via immunoSEQ multiplex PCR; TCRdb's table is partial and in-frame only. V, J and clone size are taken as reported in that table, and D and trimming were inferred from the DNA itself. The sample holds approximately 88,000 clones, around 90% seen once. The table lists this clone with a count of one. The receptor's source is a male donor with acute or convalescent COVID-19. The sequenced material came from peripheral blood. The chain uses TRBV19 and TRBJ2-5; D gene ambiguous. In nucleotides, the CDR3 is TGTGCCAGTAGTATGCCAGGCCGCACACAAGAGACCCAGTACTTC. This translates into CASSMPGRTQETQYF.